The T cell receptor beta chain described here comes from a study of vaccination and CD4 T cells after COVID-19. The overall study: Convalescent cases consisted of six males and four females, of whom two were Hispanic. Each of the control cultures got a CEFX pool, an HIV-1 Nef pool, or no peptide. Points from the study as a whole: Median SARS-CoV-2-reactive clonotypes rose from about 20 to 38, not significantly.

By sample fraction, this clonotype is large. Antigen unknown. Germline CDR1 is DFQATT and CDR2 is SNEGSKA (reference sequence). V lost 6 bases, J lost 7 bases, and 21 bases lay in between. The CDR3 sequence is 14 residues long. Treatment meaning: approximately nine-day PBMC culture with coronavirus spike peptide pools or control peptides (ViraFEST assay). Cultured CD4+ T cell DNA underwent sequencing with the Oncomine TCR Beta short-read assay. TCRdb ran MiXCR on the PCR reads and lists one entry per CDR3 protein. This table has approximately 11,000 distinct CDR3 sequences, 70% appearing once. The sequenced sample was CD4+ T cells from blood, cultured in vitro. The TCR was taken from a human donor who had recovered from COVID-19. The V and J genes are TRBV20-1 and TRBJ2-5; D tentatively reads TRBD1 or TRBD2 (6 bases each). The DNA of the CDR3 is TGCAGTGCCCCCCGGGGGCAGGGAGCGGGGACCCAGTACTTC. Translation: CSAPRGQGAGTQYF.